Listed below are T cell receptor beta chains from one sample, sequenced in a study of shared clonotypes between healthy human individuals. Using immunoSEQ multiplex PCR, the repertoire was profiled, and TCRdb retains in-frame clones only, with some absent. Among 650,000 to 700,000 clones listed, about 92% were seen once. The source material was memory CD8+ T cells from PBMCs. The receptors shown here come from a man aged 18 to 29 in good health. Some clones in this sample may be carry-over from other donors' samples. CDR3s include the opening cysteine and the closing phenylalanine or tryptophan. D genes are given only for firm matches. Rows give clone size only sometimes, using once, few, many, or a class for an expanded clone.

DNA: TGTGCCAGCAGTTTAGACAGGGGGCTGAGCACTGAAGCTTTCTTT; CDR3: CASSLDRGLSTEAFF; J: TRBJ1-1; V: TRBV27; size: NA; D: TRBD1
DNA: TGTGCCAGCAGCTTACGGGGTGGCAATGAGCAGTTCTTC; CDR3: CASSLRGGNEQFF; J: TRBJ2-1; V: TRBV13; size: few; D: NA
DNA: TGTGCCAGCAGCTTAGGGGCAGACACGCAGTATTTT; CDR3: CASSLGADTQYF; J: TRBJ2-3; V: TRBV7-3; size: NA; D: NA
DNA: TGCAGCGTTAAGGCGAGGGGGGAGCTGTTTTTT; CDR3: CSVKARGELFF; J: TRBJ2-2; V: TRBV29-1; size: NA; D: NA
DNA: TGTGCCAGCAGCCCCAGGGGTTTGATGGACGAGCAGTACTTC; CDR3: CASSPRGLMDEQYF; J: TRBJ2-7; V: TRBV28; size: NA; D: NA
DNA: TGTGCCAGCAGCCTAGATTACGGGAGTGTTACGCAGTATTTT; CDR3: CASSLDYGSVTQYF; J: TRBJ2-3; V: TRBV9; size: NA; D: NA
DNA: TGTGCCAGCAGTTCCCGCGCGGGATCCTCCTACGAGCAGTACTTC; CDR3: CASSSRAGSSYEQYF; J: TRBJ2-7; V: TRBV28; size: NA; D: NA
DNA: TGTGCCAGTAGTGTCCGGGACAGCTACGAGCAGTACTTC; CDR3: CASSVRDSYEQYF; J: TRBJ2-7; V: TRBV19; size: many; D: TRBD1
DNA: TGTGCCAGCAGCGCGGGGGACAGCCAGCCCCAGCATTTT; CDR3: CASSAGDSQPQHF; J: TRBJ1-5; V: TRBV9; size: NA; D: TRBD1
DNA: TGCAGCGTTGGGGTCACCGGGGAGCTGTTTTTT; CDR3: CSVGVTGELFF; J: TRBJ2-2; V: TRBV29-1; size: once; D: NA
DNA: TGTGCCAGCACCAAAGTTGGACTGTCCTACAATGAGCAGTTCTTC; CDR3: CASTKVGLSYNEQFF; J: TRBJ2-1; V: TRBV27; size: NA; D: NA
DNA: TGTGCCAGCAGTGATTCGGACACCTACTCCTACGAGCAGTACTTC; CDR3: CASSDSDTYSYEQYF; J: TRBJ2-7; V: TRBV2; size: NA; D: NA
DNA: TGTGCCATCAGTGAGTCAGGGGGCGCGGGGGAGCAGTACTTC; CDR3: CAISESGGAGEQYF; J: TRBJ2-7; V: TRBV10-3; size: NA; D: NA
DNA: TGTGCCTCCACAGGGGTGAACACTGAAGCTTTCTTT; CDR3: CASTGVNTEAFF; J: TRBJ1-1; V: TRBV30; size: NA; D: TRBD1
DNA: TGTGCCAGCAGCCCCACCCGGACTAGCGGGAGGGCTGATACGCAGTATTTT; CDR3: CASSPTRTSGRADTQYF; J: TRBJ2-3; V: TRBV9; size: NA; D: TRBD2
DNA: TGTGCCAGCAGTTACCTACCGTGGGGGGCGAATGAGCAGTTCTTC; CDR3: CASSYLPWGANEQFF; J: TRBJ2-1; V: TRBV6-5; size: NA; D: NA
DNA: TGTGCCAGCAGTCTACTTGCGGGGGCCGGGGCAGATACGCAGTATTTT; CDR3: CASSLLAGAGADTQYF; J: TRBJ2-3; V: TRBV27; size: NA; D: NA